What follows are 13 T cell receptor beta chains derived from one specimen sequenced in a study of cytomegalovirus exposure and HLA in healthy donors. Primers included in the PCR were 60 Vbeta and 13 Jbeta primers. This table comes from immunoSEQ multiplex PCR, and its TCRdb copy is limited to in-frame clones, with some not included. The sample lists tens of thousands of clones; around three quarters were seen once. The sample comprised PBMCs. These receptors were taken from a male donor in good health and CMV-seronegative.

The chain has TRBV6-6 and TRBJ2-5, with 10 bases identical to TRBD1. Trimming at V came to 5 bases and at J to 4 bases, leaving 4 bases not matched to a gene. From germline, CDR1 is MNHNY and CDR2 SVGAGI (reference sequence). The CDR3 extends over 14 amino acids. The chain's CDR3 is CASSVGQGRETQYF. The CDR3 DNA reads TGTGCCAGCAGTGTGGGACAGGGGAGAGAGACCCAGTACTTC.

The chain carries TRBV30 and TRBJ2-7, with a tentative D call TRBD1 (5 bases). This CDR3 comprises 14 residues. From germline, CDR1 is GTSNPN and CDR2 SVGIG (reference sequence). Between the trimmed V and J ends, which lost 5 bases and 3 bases, there was a span of 17 bases. CDR3 sequence: CAWADSQRIYEQYF. The CDR3 nucleotides read TGTGCCTGGGCCGACAGCCAGCGTATCTACGAGCAGTACTTC. Complete variable domain (other parts from reference TRBV30 and TRBJ2-7): SQTIHQWPATLVQPVGSPLSLECTVEGTSNPNLYWYRQAAGRGLQLLFYSVGIGQISSEVPQNLSASRPQDRQFILSSKKLLLSDSGFYLCAWADSQRIYEQYFGPGTRLTVT.

CDR3 in amino acids: CASSWGGTGGGQPQHF. In DNA form, the CDR3 reads TGTGCCAGCAGCTGGGGGGGGACAGGGGGAGGTCAGCCCCAGCATTTT. This chain joins TRBV7-2 and TRBJ1-5, with 11 bases aligning to TRBD1. The CDR3 is 16 residues long. Per the germline V gene, CDR1 is SGHTA and CDR2 is FQGNSA. The J segment lost 6 bases and the V segment lost 4 bases, leaving 8 bases of the junction unmatched.

The chain links TRBV5-4 to TRBJ1-3; D gene ambiguous. From germline, CDR1 is SGHNT and CDR2 YYREEE (reference sequence). V was clipped by 4 bases and J by 2 bases, with 10 bases between them. The CDR3 is 14 residues long. The CDR3 region has the DNA TGTGCCAGCAGCCTTGAGAGGGCTGGAAACACCATATATTTT. Amino acid sequence: CASSLERAGNTIYF.

This chain joins TRBV5-4 and TRBJ2-1; 10 positions agree with TRBD2. Germline loops: CDR1 SGHNT, CDR2 YYREEE (reference sequence). The CDR3 totals 12 residues. Trimming at V came to 4 bases and at J to 13 bases, leaving 5 bases not matched to a gene. The CDR3 bases are TGTGCCAGCAGCCAAACTAGCGGGGATCAGTTCTTC. Its translation: CASSQTSGDQFF.

V gene TRBV5-4 combines with J gene TRBJ2-1; perhaps TRBD2 as D (7 bases). Germline V gives CDR1 SGHNT, CDR2 YYREEE (reference sequence). There are 16 residues in the CDR3. V was cut by 0 bases and J by 1 base, with 11 bases left in between. The CDR3 spells CASSLGGGLSYNEQFF. For the CDR3, the DNA is TGTGCCAGCAGCTTGGGGGGGGGCCTTTCCTACAATGAGCAGTTCTTC.

This clone was counted once. The rearrangement links TRBV6-5 to TRBJ2-7; a weak D match, TRBD2 (5 bases). V lost 0 bases, J lost 5 bases, and 11 bases lay in between. The CDR3 is made up of 14 amino acids. Germline CDR1 and CDR2: MNHEY and SVGAGI. The CDR3 spells CASSYSRRRNEQYF. CDR3 DNA: TGTGCCAGCAGTTACTCAAGGCGGAGGAACGAGCAGTACTTC.

V gene TRBV7-9 combines with J gene TRBJ2-1; TRBD2 aligns across 8 bases. The V segment lost 3 bases and the J segment 7 bases; nucleotides outside the gene matches: 2. This CDR3 spans 13 amino acids. Per the germline V gene, CDR1 is SEHNR and CDR2 is FQNEAQ (reference sequence). CDR3 DNA: TGTGCCAGCAGCTTCGGGACTAGTAATGAGCAGTTCTTC. It is translated as CASSFGTSNEQFF. Complete variable domain (other parts from reference TRBV7-9 and TRBJ2-1): DTGVSQNPRHKITKRGQNVTFRCDPISEHNRLYWYRQTLGQGPEFLTYFQNEAQLEKSRLLSDRFSAERPKGSFSTLEIQRTEQGDSAMYLCASSFGTSNEQFFGPGTRLTVL.

Details on this clone: The junction departs from the called germline gene at one end, perhaps through a read error. The J gene is TRBJ2-4, the V gene TRBV4-3; TRBD2 might be the D (7 bases). The CDR3 totals 20 residues. The germline CDR1 and CDR2 sequences are LGHNA and YSLEER. The CDR3 nucleotides read TGCGCCAGCAGCCAAGGAAATTGGGGGGGGGCCACCTTAGCCAAAAACAGTCAGTACTTC. Translated, it gives CASSQGNWGGATLAKNSQYF.

In DNA form, the CDR3 reads TGTGCCAGCAGCTCAACGGGCAATCAGCCCCAGCATTTT. Protein product: CASSSTGNQPQHF. The rearrangement joins TRBV9 to TRBJ1-5; D gene uncertain. The ends were cut back, 4 bases at V and 2 bases at J, with 7 bases in the middle. The CDR3 is made up of 13 amino acids. The germline V gene encodes CDR1 SGDLS and CDR2 YYNGEE.

This clone has only one observation. V usage is TRBV29-1 and J usage is TRBJ2-7, with D maybe TRBD1 (6 bases). CDR1 is SQVTM, CDR2 ANQGSEA, per germline. The CDR3 is made up of 15 amino acids. V was pared by 2 bases and J by 2 bases, with 16 bases between. CDR3 nucleotide sequence: TGCAGCGTTGAAACGAACAGGGACGACGCCTACGAGCAGTACTTC. This codes for CSVETNRDDAYEQYF.

As DNA, the CDR3 is TGTGCCAGCAGTGACCACGAGGAAGATACGCAGTATTTT. Its translation: CASSDHEEDTQYF. The gene calls are TRBV2 and TRBJ2-3; no definite D call. The CDR3 runs to 13 residues. The V end was cut by 3 bases, the J end by 5 bases, with 9 bases between. Germline V gives CDR1 SNHLY, CDR2 FYNNEI. Complete variable domain (other parts from reference TRBV2 and TRBJ2-3): EPEVTQTPSHQVTQMGQEVILRCVPISNHLYFYWYRQILGQKVEFLVSFYNNEISEKSEIFDDQFSVERPDGSNFTLKIRSTKLEDSAMYFCASSDHEEDTQYFGPGTRLTVL.

This clone was counted a single time. The chain joins TRBV5-1 to TRBJ2-1; D may be TRBD1 (5 bases). Trimming pared 0 bases from V and 7 bases from J, leaving 11 bases between. Germline V CDR1 and CDR2: SGHRS, YFSETQ. The CDR3 has 14 residues. The CDR3 nucleotides read TGCGCCAGCAGCTTGGGCAACCCAGGGAATGAGCAGTTCTTC. It translates to CASSLGNPGNEQFF.